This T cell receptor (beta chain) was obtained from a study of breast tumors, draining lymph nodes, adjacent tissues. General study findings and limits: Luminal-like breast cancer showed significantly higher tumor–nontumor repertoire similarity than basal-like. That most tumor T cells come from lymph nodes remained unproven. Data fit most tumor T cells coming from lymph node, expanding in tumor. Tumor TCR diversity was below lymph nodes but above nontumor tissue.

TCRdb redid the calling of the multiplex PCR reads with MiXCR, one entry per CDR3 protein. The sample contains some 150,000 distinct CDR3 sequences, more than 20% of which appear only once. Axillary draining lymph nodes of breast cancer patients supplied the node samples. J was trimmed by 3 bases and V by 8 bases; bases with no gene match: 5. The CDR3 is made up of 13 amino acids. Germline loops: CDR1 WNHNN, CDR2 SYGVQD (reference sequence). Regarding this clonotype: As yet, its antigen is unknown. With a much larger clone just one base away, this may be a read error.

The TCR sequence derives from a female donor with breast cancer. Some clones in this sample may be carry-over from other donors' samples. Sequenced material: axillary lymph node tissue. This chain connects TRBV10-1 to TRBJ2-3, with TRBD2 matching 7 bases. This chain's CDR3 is CASRDGGTDTQYF. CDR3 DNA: TGCGCCAGCCGGGACGGGGGGACAGATACGCAGTATTTT.